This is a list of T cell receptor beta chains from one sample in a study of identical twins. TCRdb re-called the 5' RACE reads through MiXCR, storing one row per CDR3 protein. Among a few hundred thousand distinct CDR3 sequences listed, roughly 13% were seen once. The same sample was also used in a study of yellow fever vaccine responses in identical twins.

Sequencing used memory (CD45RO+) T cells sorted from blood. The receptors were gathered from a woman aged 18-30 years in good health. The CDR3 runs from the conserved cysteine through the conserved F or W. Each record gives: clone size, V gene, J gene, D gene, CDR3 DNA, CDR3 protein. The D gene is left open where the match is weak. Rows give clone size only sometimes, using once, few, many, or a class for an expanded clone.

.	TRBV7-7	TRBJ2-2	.	TGTGCTAGCAGCGTCAGGGATGGCGGGGAGCTGTTTTTT	CASSVRDGGELFF
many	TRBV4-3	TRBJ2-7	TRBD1	TGCGCCAGCAGCCGCAACAGGGGCCCCTACGAGCAGTACTTC	CASSRNRGPYEQYF
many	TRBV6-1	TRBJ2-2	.	TGTGCCAGCAGTGTAAGCCGGGGGCAAGCCGGGGAGCTGTTTTTT	CASSVSRGQAGELFF
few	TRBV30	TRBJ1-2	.	TGTGCCTGGAGTCAAGGGACAAATGGCTACACCTTC	CAWSQGTNGYTF
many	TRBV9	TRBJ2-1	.	TGTGCCAGCAGCTATACAGACAATGAGCAGTTCTTC	CASSYTDNEQFF
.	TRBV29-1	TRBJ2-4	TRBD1	TGCAGCGTTGAGAGGGACAGCGGTCGGAACATTCAGTACTTC	CSVERDSGRNIQYF
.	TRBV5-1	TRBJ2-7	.	TGCGCCAGCAGCTCTTCTTCCCGGGACCCTTACGAGCAGTACTTC	CASSSSSRDPYEQYF
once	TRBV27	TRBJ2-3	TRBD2	TGTGCCAGCAGTAAACCGGGACTAGCGGGAGAGGCAGATACGCAGTATTTT	CASSKPGLAGEADTQYF
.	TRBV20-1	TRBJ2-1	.	TGCAGTGCCCTAGACGGACCTGAGCAGTTCTTC	CSALDGPEQFF
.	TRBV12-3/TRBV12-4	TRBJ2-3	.	TGTGCCAGCAGTTTGACTAGACGGGATACGCAGTATTTT	CASSLTRRDTQYF
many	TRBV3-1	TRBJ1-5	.	TGTGCCAGCAGCCAAGGCAGGGGCAATCAGCCCCAGCATTTT	CASSQGRGNQPQHF
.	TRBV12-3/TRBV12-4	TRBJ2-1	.	TGTGCCAGCAGTCCGCAAAGCGGTATATCCTACAATGAGCAGTTCTTC	CASSPQSGISYNEQFF
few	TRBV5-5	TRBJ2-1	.	TGTGCCAGCAGCACAGCCGAAATTGCGGCGGGGTATTACAATGAGCAGTTCTTC	CASSTAEIAAGYYNEQFF
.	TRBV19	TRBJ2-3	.	TGTGCCAGTAGTATGTGGTGGTCTAGCACCGATACGCAGTATTTT	CASSMWWSSTDTQYF
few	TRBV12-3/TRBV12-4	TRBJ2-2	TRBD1	TGTGCCAGCAGCACACAGGGGGCCGGGGAGCTGTTTTTT	CASSTQGAGELFF
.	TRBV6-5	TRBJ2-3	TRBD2	TGTGCCAGCAGTTACGGACTAGCGGGGGGATCTGATACGCAGTATTTT	CASSYGLAGGSDTQYF
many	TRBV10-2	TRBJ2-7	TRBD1	TGCGCCAGCAGTGAGTGGGACAGGGGTGAAGGCGAGCAGTACTTC	CASSEWDRGEGEQYF
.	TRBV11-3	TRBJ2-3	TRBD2	TGTGCCAGCAGCCCCGGGACTAGAACGCAGTATTTT	CASSPGTRTQYF
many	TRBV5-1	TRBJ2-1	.	TGCGCCAGCAGGTCCACTGTTCTCCGGGGGGCCGTCGGGGATGAGCAGTTCTTC	CASRSTVLRGAVGDEQFF
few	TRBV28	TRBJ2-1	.	TGTGCCAGCAGTTCCCACCGACTAGTTAAATCCTACAATGAGCAGTTCTTC	CASSSHRLVKSYNEQFF
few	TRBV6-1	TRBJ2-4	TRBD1	TGTGCCAGCAGCCTGGACAGGGCGGTTCCGATTCAGTACTTC	CASSLDRAVPIQYF
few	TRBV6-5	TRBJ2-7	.	TGTGCCAGCAGTTACTCGCAGGGGCCAACCTACGAGCAGTACTTC	CASSYSQGPTYEQYF
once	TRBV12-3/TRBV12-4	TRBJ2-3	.	TGTGCCAGCGGTAAAAGTAGCAGCGACACAGATACGCAGTATTTT	CASGKSSSDTDTQYF
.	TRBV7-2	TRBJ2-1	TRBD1	TGTGCCAGCAGCTTACGACAGGGCAAGTCCTACAATGAGCAGTTCTTC	CASSLRQGKSYNEQFF
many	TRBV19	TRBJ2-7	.	TGTGCCAGTAGTCACACGCCTCGGACGGGTTATTCCTACGAGCAGTACTTC	CASSHTPRTGYSYEQYF
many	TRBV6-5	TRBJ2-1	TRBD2	TGTGCCAGCAGTTACTCCTCGGGGGGGCCCTCCTACAATGAGCAGTTCTTC	CASSYSSGGPSYNEQFF
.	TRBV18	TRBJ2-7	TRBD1	TGTGCCAGCTCTCCAAACGCAGGGGGTGAGCAGTACTTC	CASSPNAGGEQYF
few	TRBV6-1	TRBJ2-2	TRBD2	TGTGCCAGCAGTGAAACGGGGGGGCCCGGGGAGCTGTTTTTT	CASSETGGPGELFF
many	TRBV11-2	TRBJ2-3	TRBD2	TGTGCCAGCAGCTTAGATGGCGGACTAGCGGGAGGAGATACGCAGTATTTT	CASSLDGGLAGGDTQYF
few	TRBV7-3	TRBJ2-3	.	TGTGCCAGCAGCTTAACGACAGCTACAGATACGCAGTATTTT	CASSLTTATDTQYF
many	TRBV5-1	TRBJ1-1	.	TGCGCCAGCAGCTTGACGGGAGACACTGAAGCTTTCTTT	CASSLTGDTEAFF
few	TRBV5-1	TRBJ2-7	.	TGCGCCAGCAGCTCTTCCCTGGGGACACCATACGAGCAGTACTTC	CASSSSLGTPYEQYF
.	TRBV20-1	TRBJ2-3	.	TGCAGTGCTAGAGATCTAGGTCTGGGCACAGATACGCAGTATTTT	CSARDLGLGTDTQYF
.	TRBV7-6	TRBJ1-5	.	TGTGCCAGCAGCGCCTTACAGGGCAATCAGCCCCAGCATTTT	CASSALQGNQPQHF
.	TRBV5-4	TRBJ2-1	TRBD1	TGTGCCAGCAGCTTGGCGCCAGGGTGGGACAGCGTCGACTTC	CASSLAPGWDSVDF
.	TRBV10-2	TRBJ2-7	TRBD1	TGCGCCAGTCGACAGGGGGCCTCAGCGGGGGCCCCCTACGAGCAGTACTTC	CASRQGASAGAPYEQYF
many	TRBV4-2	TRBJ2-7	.	TGTGCCAGCAGCCAAGTCAGATCCGAGCAGTACTTC	CASSQVRSEQYF
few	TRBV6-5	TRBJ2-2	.	TGTGCCAGCAGTTACTCTAGACAGGGAGGCAGCACCGGGGAGCTGTTTTTT	CASSYSRQGGSTGELFF
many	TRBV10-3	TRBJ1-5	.	TGTGCCATCAGCCAGGGCATCGACAATCAGCCCCAGCATTTT	CAISQGIDNQPQHF
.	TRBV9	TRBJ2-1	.	TGTGCCAGCAGTGGAGTTGAGGAGCAGTTCTTC	CASSGVEEQFF
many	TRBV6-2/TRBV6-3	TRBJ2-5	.	TGTGCCAGCAGTCTACCGGCGGTAGGAGTGACCCAGTACTTC	CASSLPAVGVTQYF
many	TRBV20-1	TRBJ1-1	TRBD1	TGCAGTGCTAGTGGTCAGGGGGGTTTGAGCACTGAAGCTTTCTTT	CSASGQGGLSTEAFF